This entry concerns a single TCR beta chain. Its antigen remains unidentified. These data come from a study of cytomegalovirus exposure and HLA in healthy donors. Study-wide points: Data from an earlier analysis indicated that most TCR beta V segments were productive either about 90% or about 30% of the time. Clonal expansion was found to be greater in HLA-associated TCR beta chains than in equally common others in a later analysis.

With 4 bases removed from V and 7 bases from J, the gap between germline ends came to 14 bases. This CDR3 contains 13 residues. Germline CDR1 reads KGHSH; CDR2 reads LQKENI. Researchers ran the PCR with 60 Vbeta and 13 Jbeta primers. This table comes from immunoSEQ multiplex PCR, and its TCRdb copy is limited to in-frame clones, with some not included. The data contain tens of thousands of clones, 70% to 85% of them singletons. This clonotype originated in a young man in good health and CMV-seronegative. Sequencing used PBMCs. The chain has TRBV18 and TRBJ2-7; D is possibly TRBD1 (6 bases). The CDR3 is CASSLDRSGEQYF. DNA for the CDR3: TGTGCCAGCTCACTGGACAGATCAGGGGAGCAGTACTTC.